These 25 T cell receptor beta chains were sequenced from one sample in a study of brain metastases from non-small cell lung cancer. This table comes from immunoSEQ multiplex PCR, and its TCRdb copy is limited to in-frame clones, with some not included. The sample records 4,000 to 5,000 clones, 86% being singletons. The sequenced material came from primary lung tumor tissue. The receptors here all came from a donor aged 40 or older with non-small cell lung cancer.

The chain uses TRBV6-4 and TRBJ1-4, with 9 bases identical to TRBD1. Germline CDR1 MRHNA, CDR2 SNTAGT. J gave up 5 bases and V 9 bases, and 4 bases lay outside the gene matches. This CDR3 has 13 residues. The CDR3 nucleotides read TGTGCCAGGGCACAGGGGGCGAATGAAAAACTGTTTTTT. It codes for CARAQGANEKLFF.

The CDR3 reads CASSPNQGDEQYF. CDR3 nucleotides: TGTGCCAGCAGTCCCAACCAGGGGGACGAGCAGTACTTC. The rearrangement uses TRBV12-3 or TRBV12-4 and TRBJ2-7; 7 bases match TRBD1. Germline trimming cut 5 bases from V and 5 bases from J; bases unmatched to any gene: 6. This CDR3 contains 13 residues.

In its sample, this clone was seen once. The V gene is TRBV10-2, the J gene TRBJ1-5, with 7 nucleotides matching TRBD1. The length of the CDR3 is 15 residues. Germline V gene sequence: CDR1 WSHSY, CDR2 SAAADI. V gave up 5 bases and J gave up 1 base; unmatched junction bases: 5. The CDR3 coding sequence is TGCGCCAGCAGTAAGACAGGGTTGAGCAATCAGCCCCAGCATTTT. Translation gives CASSKTGLSNQPQHF.

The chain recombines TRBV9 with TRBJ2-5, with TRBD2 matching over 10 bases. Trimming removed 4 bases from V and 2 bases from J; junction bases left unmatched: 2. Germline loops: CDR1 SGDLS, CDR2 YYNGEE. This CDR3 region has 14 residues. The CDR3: CASSLTSGQETQYF. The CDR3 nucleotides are TGTGCCAGCAGCTTGACTAGCGGGCAAGAGACCCAGTACTTC.

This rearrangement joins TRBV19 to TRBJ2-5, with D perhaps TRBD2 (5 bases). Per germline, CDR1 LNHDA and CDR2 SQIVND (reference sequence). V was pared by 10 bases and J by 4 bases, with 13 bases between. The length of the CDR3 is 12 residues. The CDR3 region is CATSRDRETQYF. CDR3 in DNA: TGTGCCACTAGCCGAGACCGAGAGACCCAGTACTTC.

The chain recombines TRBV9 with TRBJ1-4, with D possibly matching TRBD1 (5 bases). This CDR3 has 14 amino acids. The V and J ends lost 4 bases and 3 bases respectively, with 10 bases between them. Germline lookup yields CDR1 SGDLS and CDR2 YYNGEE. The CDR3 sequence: CASSPGPSNEKLFF. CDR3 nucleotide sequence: TGTGCCAGCAGCCCGGGACCGTCTAATGAAAAACTGTTTTTT.

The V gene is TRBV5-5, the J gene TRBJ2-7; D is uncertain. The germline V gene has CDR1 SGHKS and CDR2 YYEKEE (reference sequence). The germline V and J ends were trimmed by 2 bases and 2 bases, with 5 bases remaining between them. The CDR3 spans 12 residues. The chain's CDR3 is CASSLDTYEQYF. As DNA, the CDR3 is TGTGCCAGCAGCTTAGACACCTACGAGCAGTACTTC.

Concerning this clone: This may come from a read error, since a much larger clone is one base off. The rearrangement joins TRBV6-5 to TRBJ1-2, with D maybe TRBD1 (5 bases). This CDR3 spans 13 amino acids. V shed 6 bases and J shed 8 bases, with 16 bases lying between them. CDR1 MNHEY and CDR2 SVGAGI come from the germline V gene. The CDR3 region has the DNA TGTGCCAGCAGCTGGGGGTCCCTTTGGGGCTACACCTTC. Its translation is CASSWGSLWGYTF.

The CDR3 spells CASSTGTVNNSPLHF. The CDR3 bases are TGCGCCAGCAGCACCGGGACAGTGAATAATTCACCCCTCCACTTT. The chain recombines TRBV10-2 with TRBJ1-6; 7 bases agree with TRBD1. CDR1 is WSHSY, CDR2 SAAADI, per germline. After removal of 6 bases from V and 5 bases from J, the junction contained 7 bases not matched to a gene. The CDR3 is 15 amino acids.

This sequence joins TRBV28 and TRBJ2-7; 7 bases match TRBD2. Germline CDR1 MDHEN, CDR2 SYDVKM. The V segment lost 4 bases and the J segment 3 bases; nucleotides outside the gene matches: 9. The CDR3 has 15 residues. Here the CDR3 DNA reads TGTGCCAGCAGTTGGGCATCAGGACTAGACTACGAGCAGTACTTC. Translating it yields CASSWASGLDYEQYF.

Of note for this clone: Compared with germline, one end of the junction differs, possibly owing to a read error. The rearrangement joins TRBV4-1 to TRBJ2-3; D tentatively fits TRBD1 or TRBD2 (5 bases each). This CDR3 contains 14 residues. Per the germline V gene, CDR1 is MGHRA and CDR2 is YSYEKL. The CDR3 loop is CVSSPPGATDTQYF. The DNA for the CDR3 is TGCGTCAGCAGCCCGCCCGGGGCAACAGATACGCAGTATTTT.

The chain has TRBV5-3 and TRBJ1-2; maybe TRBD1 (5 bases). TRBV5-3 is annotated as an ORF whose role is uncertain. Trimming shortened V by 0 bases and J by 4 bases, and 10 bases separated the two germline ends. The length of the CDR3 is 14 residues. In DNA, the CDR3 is TGTGCCAGAAGCTTGGTGCAGGGCTTCTATGGCTACACCTTC. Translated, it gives CARSLVQGFYGYTF.

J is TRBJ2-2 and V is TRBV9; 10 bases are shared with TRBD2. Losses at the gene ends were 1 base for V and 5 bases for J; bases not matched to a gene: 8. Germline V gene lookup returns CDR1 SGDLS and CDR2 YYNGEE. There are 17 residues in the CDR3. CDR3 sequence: CASSVRGTSDPTGELFF. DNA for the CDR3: TGTGCCAGCAGCGTACGCGGGACTAGCGATCCAACCGGGGAGCTGTTTTTT.

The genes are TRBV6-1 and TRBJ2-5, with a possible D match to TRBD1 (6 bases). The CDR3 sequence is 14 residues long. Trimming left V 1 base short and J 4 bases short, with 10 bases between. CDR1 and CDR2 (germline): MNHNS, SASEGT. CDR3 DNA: TGTGCCAGCAGTGAAGGGGGGCAGGGAGAGACCCAGTACTTC. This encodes CASSEGGQGETQYF.

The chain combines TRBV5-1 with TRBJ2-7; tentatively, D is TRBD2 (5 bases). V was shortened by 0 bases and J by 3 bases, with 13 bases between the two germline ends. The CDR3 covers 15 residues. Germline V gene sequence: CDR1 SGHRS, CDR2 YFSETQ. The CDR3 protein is CASSLELAGVYEQYF. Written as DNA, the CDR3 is TGCGCCAGCAGCTTGGAGCTAGCCGGAGTCTACGAGCAGTACTTC. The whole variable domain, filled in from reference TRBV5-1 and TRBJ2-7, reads KAGVTQTPRYLIKTRGQQVTLSCSPISGHRSVSWYQQTPGQGLQFLFEYFSETQRNKGNFPGRFSGRQFSNSRSEMNVSTLELGDSALYLCASSLELAGVYEQYFGPGTRLTVT.

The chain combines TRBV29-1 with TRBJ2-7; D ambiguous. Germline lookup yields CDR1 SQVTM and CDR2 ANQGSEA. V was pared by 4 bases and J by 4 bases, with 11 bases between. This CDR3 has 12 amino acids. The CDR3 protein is CSVGEFGYEQYF. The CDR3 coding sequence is TGCAGCGTTGGAGAGTTTGGTTACGAGCAGTACTTC.

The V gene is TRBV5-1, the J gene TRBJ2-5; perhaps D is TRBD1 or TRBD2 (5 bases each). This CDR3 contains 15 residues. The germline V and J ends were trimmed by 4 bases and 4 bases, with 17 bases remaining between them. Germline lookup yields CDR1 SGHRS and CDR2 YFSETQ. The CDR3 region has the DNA TGCGCCAGCAGCCCCAGGGACGGTCGAAGAGAGACCCAGTACTTC. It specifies CASSPRDGRRETQYF.

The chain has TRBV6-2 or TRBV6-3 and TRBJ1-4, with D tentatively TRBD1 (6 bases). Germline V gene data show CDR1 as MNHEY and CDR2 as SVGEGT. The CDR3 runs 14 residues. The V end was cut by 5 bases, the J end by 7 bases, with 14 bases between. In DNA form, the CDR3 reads TGTGCCAGCAGTCACCGGACAGATGGTGAAAAACTGTTTTTT. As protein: CASSHRTDGEKLFF.

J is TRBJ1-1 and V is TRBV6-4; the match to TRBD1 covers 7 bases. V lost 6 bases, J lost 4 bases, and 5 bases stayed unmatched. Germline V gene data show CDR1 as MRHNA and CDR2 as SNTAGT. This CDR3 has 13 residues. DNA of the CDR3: TGTGCCAGCAGCCCCCAGGGGGGCACTGAAGCTTTCTTT. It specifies CASSPQGGTEAFF.

The CDR3 DNA is TGCGCCAGCAGCTTGGGGACTGGGTTGACCAAAAACATTCAGTACTTC. Translating gives CASSLGTGLTKNIQYF. The chain recombines TRBV5-1 with TRBJ2-4; D is perhaps TRBD2 (5 bases). This CDR3 has 16 residues. The germline V gene encodes CDR1 SGHRS and CDR2 YFSETQ. V lost 0 bases and J lost 2, with 12 bases in between.

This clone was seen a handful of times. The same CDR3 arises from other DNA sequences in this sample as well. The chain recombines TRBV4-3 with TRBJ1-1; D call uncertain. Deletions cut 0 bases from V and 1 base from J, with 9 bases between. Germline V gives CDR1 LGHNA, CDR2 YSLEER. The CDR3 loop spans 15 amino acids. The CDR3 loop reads CASSQDSAGNTEAFF. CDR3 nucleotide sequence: TGCGCCAGCAGCCAAGATTCCGCAGGGAACACTGAAGCTTTCTTT.

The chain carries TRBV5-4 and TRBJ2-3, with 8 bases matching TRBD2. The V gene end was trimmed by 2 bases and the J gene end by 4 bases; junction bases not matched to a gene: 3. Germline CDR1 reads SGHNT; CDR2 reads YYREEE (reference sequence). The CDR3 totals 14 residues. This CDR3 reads CASSLAGAADTQYF. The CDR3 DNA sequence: TGTGCCAGCAGCTTAGCGGGAGCAGCAGATACGCAGTATTTT.

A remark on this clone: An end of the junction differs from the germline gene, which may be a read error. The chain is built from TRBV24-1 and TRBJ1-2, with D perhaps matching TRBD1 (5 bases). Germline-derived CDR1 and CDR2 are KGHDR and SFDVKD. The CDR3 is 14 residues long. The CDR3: CATSDLDSNYSYTF. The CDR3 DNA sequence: TGTGCCACCAGTGACCTTGACAGTAACTATAGCTACACCTTC.

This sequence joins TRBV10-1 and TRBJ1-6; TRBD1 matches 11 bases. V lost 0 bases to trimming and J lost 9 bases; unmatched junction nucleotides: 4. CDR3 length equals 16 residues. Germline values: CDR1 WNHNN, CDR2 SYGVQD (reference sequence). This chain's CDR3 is CASSESGTGGSSPLHF. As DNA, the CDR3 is TGCGCCAGCAGTGAGTCCGGGACAGGGGGATCTTCACCCCTCCACTTT.

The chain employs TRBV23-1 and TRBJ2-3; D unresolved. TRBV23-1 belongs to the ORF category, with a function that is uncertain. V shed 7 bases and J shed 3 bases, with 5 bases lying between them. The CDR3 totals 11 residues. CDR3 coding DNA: TGCGCCAGCACCTTTACAGATACGCAGTATTTT. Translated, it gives CASTFTDTQYF.